This T cell receptor (beta chain) was found in a study of T cells in Graves' hyperthyroidism and ophthalmopathy. Germline CDR1 and CDR2: GTSNPN and SVGIG (reference sequence). V gave up 2 bases and J gave up 2 bases, with 11 bases separating them. The CDR3 consists of 14 residues. RNA transcripts gave rise to amplified TCR beta CDR3 regions. Carried out on the TCR CDR3, a first-round RT-PCR used the HTBI primer set. TCRdb re-derived calls from the multiplex PCR reads in MiXCR, one entry per CDR3 protein. The sample holds approximately 320,000 distinct CDR3 sequences; approximately 15% are singletons and the top ten take around 34%.

The TCR sequence derives from a man aged 30 to 45 with Graves' hyperthyroidism. This sequence joins TRBV30 and TRBJ2-3; no reliable D call. Sequencing used blood. The CDR3 is CAWSLGKFTDTQYF. CDR3 nucleotide sequence: TGTGCCTGGAGTCTGGGGAAGTTCACAGATACGCAGTATTTT.